The 14 T cell receptor beta chains below come from one sample, sequenced in a study of cytotoxic CD8 clonotypes in ibrutinib-treated CLL. Sequenced by immunoSEQ multiplex PCR; TCRdb stores in-frame clones only, minus some. The data hold some 140,000 clones, with roughly 90% observed a single time. Sequencing used PBMCs, obtained after 12 months of ibrutinib treatment. These receptors were obtained from a human donor with chronic lymphocytic leukemia.

CDR3 loop: CASRRSGGNTEAFF. The CDR3 DNA sequence: TGTGCCAGTAGGAGGTCCGGCGGGAACACTGAAGCTTTCTTT. The chain employs TRBV27 and TRBJ1-1, with D unresolved. CDR1 MNHEY and CDR2 SMNVEV come from the germline V gene (reference sequence). CDR3 length: 14 residues. The V end lost 9 bases, the J end lost 1 base, and 15 bases lay between the germline ends.

The V gene is TRBV5-6, the J gene TRBJ1-3, with D unclear. The germline V gene has CDR1 SGHDT and CDR2 YYEEEE. This CDR3 has 15 amino acids. With 2 bases removed from V and 0 bases from J, the gap between germline ends came to 9 bases. CDR3 nucleotides: TGTGCCAGCAGCTTCGGAGGGAGCTCTGGAAACACCATATATTTT. Its protein product is CASSFGGSSGNTIYF.

This chain joins TRBV7-9 and TRBJ2-1; 10 bases agree with TRBD1. V was clipped by 7 bases and J by 9 bases; unmatched bases: 6. Per germline, CDR1 SEHNR and CDR2 FQNEAQ (reference sequence). The CDR3 length is 13 residues. This chain's CDR3 is CASIPGQGIEQFF. CDR3 nucleotides: TGTGCCAGCATACCGGGACAGGGGATTGAGCAGTTCTTC.

This chain links TRBV6-6 with TRBJ2-7; 9 bases fit TRBD1. CDR1 MNHNY and CDR2 SVGAGI come from the germline V gene (reference sequence). This CDR3 region has 14 residues. With V trimmed by 10 bases and J by 2 bases, 9 bases remained unmatched. CDR3 region: CATAPGQGAYEQYF. The CDR3 bases are TGTGCCACAGCACCGGGACAGGGCGCCTACGAGCAGTACTTC.

V is TRBV13 and J is TRBJ2-1; D is perhaps TRBD2 (5 bases). Between the trimmed V and J ends, which lost 6 bases and 6 bases, there was a span of 9 bases. The V gene's germline CDR1 is PRHDT and CDR2 FYEKMQ (reference sequence). The CDR3 covers 12 residues. CDR3 bases: TGTGCCAGCAGTCTAGGGAGCAATGAGCAGTTCTTC. Translation gives CASSLGSNEQFF.

This chain links TRBV5-4 with TRBJ2-7, with TRBD1 matching over 9 bases. Germline V gives CDR1 SGHNT, CDR2 YYREEE (reference sequence). J gave up 3 bases and V 3 bases, and 7 bases lay outside the gene matches. This CDR3 contains 15 residues. The CDR3 sequence: CASSSTDRGGYEQYF. Written as DNA, the CDR3 is TGTGCCAGCAGCTCGACCGACAGGGGGGGCTACGAGCAGTACTTC.

The chain couples TRBV6-5 to TRBJ1-3; TRBD1 matches 7 bases. CDR3 length: 14 amino acids. The trim removed 8 bases at V and 2 bases at J, leaving 6 bases unmatched. The germline gives CDR1 MNHEY, CDR2 SVGAGI. The CDR3 nucleotides read TGTGCCAGCGGAACCGGACAGGCTGGAAACACCATATATTTT. This codes for CASGTGQAGNTIYF.

The rearrangement uses TRBV29-1 and TRBJ2-7, with TRBD2 identical over 9 bases. The V and J ends lost 4 bases and 0 bases, in that order; junction bases with no gene match: 7. Germline-derived CDR1 and CDR2 are SQVTM and ANQGSEA. CDR3 size: 15 residues. The CDR3 sequence is CSVARQAGGSYEQYF. For the CDR3, the DNA is TGCAGCGTTGCCCGACAAGCGGGAGGCTCCTACGAGCAGTACTTC.

CDR3 sequence: CASSQTRSPFDEQFF. For the CDR3, the DNA is TGTGCCAGCAGCCAAACTAGGAGTCCCTTCGATGAGCAGTTCTTC. The chain is built from TRBV7-6 and TRBJ2-1, with TRBD2 as a possible D gene (5 bases). V dropped 5 bases and J dropped 8 bases, with 19 bases sitting between them. The CDR3 contains 15 residues. Germline CDR1 SGHVS, CDR2 FNYEAQ.

On this clone itself: One end of the junction varies from germline; a read error may be responsible. V gene TRBV7-8 combines with J gene TRBJ2-4, with a tentative D call TRBD2 (6 bases). The CDR3 is made up of 13 amino acids. Germline V gene lookup returns CDR1 SGHVS and CDR2 FQNEAQ. The CDR3 protein is CASSPLTSQGWGF. CDR3 in DNA: TGTGCCAGCAGCCCCCTAACTAGCCAGGGTTGGGGTTTC.

The chain uses TRBV9 and TRBJ2-1; D is perhaps TRBD1 (5 bases). V lost 2 bases and J lost 6, with 9 bases in between. The germline V gene has CDR1 SGDLS and CDR2 YYNGEE. There are 13 residues in the CDR3. CDR3: CASSVSGINEQFF. The DNA of the CDR3 is TGTGCCAGCAGCGTGTCAGGGATCAATGAGCAGTTCTTC. Together with reference TRBV9 and TRBJ2-1, the CDR3 gives the full variable domain: DSGVTQTPKHLITATGQRVTLRCSPRSGDLSVYWYQQSLDQGLQFLIQYYNGEERAKGNILERFSAQQFPDLHSELNLSSLELGDSALYFCASSVSGINEQFFGPGTRLTVL.

The chain couples TRBV28 to TRBJ2-1, with a tentative D call TRBD2 (6 bases). The V end was cut by 7 bases, the J end by 1 base, with 17 bases between. Germline V gene lookup returns CDR1 MDHEN and CDR2 SYDVKM. CDR3 length: 16 residues. The CDR3 DNA reads TGTGCCAGCATGCGGCCGGGGGAGGCTTCCTACAATGAGCAGTTCTTC. Protein: CASMRPGEASYNEQFF.

In regard to this clone: The same CDR3 can be traced to other DNA sequences in this sample. The V and J genes are TRBV7-9 and TRBJ2-5; 10 nucleotides line up with TRBD2. The germline gives CDR1 SEHNR, CDR2 FQNEAQ (reference sequence). V was clipped by 5 bases and J by 2 bases; unmatched bases: 2. This CDR3 is 14 amino acids long. CDR3 DNA sequence: TGTGCCAGCAGCCTGACTAGCGGGCAAGAGACCCAGTACTTC. Translation: CASSLTSGQETQYF.

The genes are TRBV5-1 and TRBJ2-6, with D unclear. This CDR3 has 17 residues. V was cut by 1 base and J by 1 base, with 12 bases left in between. Germline values: CDR1 SGHRS, CDR2 YFSETQ. The CDR3, as DNA: TGCGCCAGCAGCTTGTCCGGAGTTTGGTCTGGGGCCAACGTCCTGACTTTC. This codes for CASSLSGVWSGANVLTF.